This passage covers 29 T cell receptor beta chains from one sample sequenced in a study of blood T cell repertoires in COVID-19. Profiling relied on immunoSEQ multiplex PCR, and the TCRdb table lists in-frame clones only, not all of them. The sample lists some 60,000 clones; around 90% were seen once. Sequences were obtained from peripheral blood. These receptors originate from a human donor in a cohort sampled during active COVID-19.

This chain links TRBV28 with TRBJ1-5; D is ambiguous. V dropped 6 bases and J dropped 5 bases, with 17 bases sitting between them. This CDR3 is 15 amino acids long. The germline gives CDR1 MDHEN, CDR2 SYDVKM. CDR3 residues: CASSRPGSLDQPQHF. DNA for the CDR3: TGTGCCAGCAGCAGACCCGGGAGCTTGGATCAGCCCCAGCATTTT.

CDR3 amino acids: CASSLGAGTNEKLFF. DNA for the CDR3: TGTGCCAGCAGCTTGGGCGCGGGAACTAATGAAAAACTGTTTTTT. The genes are TRBV7-8 and TRBJ1-4; D is uncertain. V was clipped by 3 bases and J by 1 base, with 9 bases between them. The germline V gene encodes CDR1 SGHVS and CDR2 FQNEAQ. This CDR3 is built from 15 residues.

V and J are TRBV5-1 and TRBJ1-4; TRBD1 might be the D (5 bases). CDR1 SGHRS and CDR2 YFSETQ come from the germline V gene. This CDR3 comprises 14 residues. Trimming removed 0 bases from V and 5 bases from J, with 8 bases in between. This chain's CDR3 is CASSLGDSNEKLFF. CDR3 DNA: TGCGCCAGCAGCTTGGGTGACAGCAATGAAAAACTGTTTTTT.

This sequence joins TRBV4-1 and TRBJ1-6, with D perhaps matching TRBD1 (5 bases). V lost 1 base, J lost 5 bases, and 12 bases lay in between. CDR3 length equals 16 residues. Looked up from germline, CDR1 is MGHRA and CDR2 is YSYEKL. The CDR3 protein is CASSQGQGADNSPLHF. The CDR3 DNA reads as TGCGCCAGCAGCCAAGGTCAAGGGGCAGATAATTCACCCCTCCACTTT.

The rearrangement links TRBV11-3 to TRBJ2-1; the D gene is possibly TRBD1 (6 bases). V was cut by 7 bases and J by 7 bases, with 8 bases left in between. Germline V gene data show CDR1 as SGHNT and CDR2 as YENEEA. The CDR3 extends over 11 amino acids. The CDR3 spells CASIQGNEQFF. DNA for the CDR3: TGTGCCAGCATACAGGGAAATGAGCAGTTCTTC.

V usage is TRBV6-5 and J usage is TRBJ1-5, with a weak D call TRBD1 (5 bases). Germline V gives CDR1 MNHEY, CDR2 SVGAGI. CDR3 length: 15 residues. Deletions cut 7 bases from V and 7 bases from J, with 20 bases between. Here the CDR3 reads CASTTDLRSRQPQHF. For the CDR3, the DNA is TGTGCCAGCACGACAGACCTTCGTAGCAGGCAGCCCCAGCATTTT.

The CDR3 DNA reads as TGTGCCAGCAGTTACTCGCGCCCGGGCGGGGAGCTGTTTTTT. This encodes CASSYSRPGGELFF. The chain carries TRBV6-6 and TRBJ2-2; no firm D call. Germline CDR1 and CDR2: MNHNY and SVGAGI (reference sequence). The CDR3 is 14 amino acids. V lost 0 bases, J lost 7 bases, and 9 bases lay in between.

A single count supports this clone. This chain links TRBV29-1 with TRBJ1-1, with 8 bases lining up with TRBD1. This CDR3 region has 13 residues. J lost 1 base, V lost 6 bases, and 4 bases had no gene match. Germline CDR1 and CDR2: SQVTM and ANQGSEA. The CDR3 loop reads CSVADRGNTEAFF. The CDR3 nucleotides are TGCAGCGTGGCTGACAGGGGGAACACTGAAGCTTTCTTT.

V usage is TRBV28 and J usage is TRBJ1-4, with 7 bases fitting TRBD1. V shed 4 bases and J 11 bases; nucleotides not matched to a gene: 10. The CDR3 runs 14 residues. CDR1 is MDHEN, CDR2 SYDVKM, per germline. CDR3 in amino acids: CASSSGPEQGKLFF. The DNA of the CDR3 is TGTGCCAGCAGTTCGGGACCCGAACAGGGGAAACTGTTTTTT.

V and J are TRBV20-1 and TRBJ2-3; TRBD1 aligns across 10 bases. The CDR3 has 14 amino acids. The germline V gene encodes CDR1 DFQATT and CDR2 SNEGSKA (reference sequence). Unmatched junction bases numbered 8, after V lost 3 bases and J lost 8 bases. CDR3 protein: CSASLGQGRSTQYF. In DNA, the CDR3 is TGCAGTGCTAGTCTGGGACAGGGGCGGTCTACGCAGTATTTT.

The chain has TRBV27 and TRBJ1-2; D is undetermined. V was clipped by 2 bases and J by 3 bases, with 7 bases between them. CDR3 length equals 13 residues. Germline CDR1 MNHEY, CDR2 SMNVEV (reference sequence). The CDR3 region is CASSLGEHYGYTF. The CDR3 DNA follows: TGTGCCAGCAGTTTAGGGGAGCACTATGGCTACACCTTC.

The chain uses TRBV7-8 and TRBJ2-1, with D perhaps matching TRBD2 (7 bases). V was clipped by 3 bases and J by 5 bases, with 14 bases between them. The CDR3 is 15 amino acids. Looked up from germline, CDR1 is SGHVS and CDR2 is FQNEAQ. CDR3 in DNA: TGTGCCAGCAGCTTTAGGACAGCGGGGAACAATGAGCAGTTCTTC. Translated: CASSFRTAGNNEQFF.

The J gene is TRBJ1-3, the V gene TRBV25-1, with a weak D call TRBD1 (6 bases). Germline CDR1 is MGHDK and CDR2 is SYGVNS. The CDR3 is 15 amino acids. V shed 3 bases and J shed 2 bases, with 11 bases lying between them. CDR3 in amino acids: CASSETGPPGNTIYF. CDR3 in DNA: TGTGCCAGCAGTGAGACAGGTCCACCTGGAAACACCATATATTTT.

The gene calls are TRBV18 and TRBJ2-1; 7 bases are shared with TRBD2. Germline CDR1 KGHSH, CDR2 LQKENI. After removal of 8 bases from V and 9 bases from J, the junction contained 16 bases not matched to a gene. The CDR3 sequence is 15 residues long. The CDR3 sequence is CASAGIGLGVVEQFF. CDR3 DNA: TGTGCCAGCGCCGGCATTGGACTAGGGGTTGTTGAGCAGTTCTTC.

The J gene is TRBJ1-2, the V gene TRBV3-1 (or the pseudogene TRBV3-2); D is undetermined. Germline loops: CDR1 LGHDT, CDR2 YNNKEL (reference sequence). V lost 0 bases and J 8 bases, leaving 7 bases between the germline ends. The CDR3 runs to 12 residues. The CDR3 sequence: CASSQESVGYTF. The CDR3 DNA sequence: TGTGCCAGCAGCCAAGAGTCTGTGGGCTACACCTTC.

CDR3 in amino acids: CASSYSVTSGSSQFF. The CDR3 DNA sequence: TGTGCCAGCAGTTACTCCGTTACTAGCGGGAGCTCCCAGTTCTTC. The chain couples TRBV6-6 to TRBJ2-1; TRBD2 agrees at 11 bases. Germline CDR1 and CDR2: MNHNY and SVGAGI (reference sequence). This CDR3 spans 15 amino acids. J lost 13 bases, V lost 0 bases, and 8 bases had no gene match.

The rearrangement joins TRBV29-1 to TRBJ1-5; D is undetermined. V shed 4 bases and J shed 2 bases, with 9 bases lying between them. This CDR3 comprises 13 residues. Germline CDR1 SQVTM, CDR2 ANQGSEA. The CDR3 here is CSVADNRNQPQHF. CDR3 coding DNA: TGCAGCGTTGCCGACAATCGCAATCAGCCCCAGCATTTT.

CDR3 amino acids: CASSHKGDVAKNIQYF. In DNA, the CDR3 is TGTGCCAGTAGTCACAAGGGGGACGTAGCCAAAAACATTCAGTACTTC. J is TRBJ2-4 and V is TRBV19; tentative D call: TRBD1 (6 bases). The germline V gene has CDR1 LNHDA and CDR2 SQIVND (reference sequence). Trimming removed 5 bases from V and 0 bases from J, with 14 bases in between. This CDR3 is 16 amino acids long.

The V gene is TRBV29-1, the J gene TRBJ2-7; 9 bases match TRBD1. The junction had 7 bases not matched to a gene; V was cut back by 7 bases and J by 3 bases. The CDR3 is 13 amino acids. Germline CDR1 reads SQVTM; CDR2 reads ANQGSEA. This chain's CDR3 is CSARQGGSYEQYF. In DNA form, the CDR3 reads TGCAGCGCAAGACAGGGGGGAAGCTACGAGCAGTACTTC.

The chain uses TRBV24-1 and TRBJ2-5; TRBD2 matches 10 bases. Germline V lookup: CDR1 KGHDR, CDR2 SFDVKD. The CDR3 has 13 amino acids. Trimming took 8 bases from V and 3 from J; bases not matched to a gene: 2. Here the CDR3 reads CATTTSGKETQYF. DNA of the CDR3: TGTGCCACCACAACTAGCGGGAAAGAGACCCAGTACTTC.

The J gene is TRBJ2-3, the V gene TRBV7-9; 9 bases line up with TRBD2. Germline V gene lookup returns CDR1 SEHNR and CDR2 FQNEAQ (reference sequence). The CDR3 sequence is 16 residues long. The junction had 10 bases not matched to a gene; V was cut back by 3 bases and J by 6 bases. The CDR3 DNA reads TGTGCCAGCAGCTTCCCTAGCGGGGTAGGGAGGGATACGCAGTATTTT. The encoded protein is CASSFPSGVGRDTQYF.

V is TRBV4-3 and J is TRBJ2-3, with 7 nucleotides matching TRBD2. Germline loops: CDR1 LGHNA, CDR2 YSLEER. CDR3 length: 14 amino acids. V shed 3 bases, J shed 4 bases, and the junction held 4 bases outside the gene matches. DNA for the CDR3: TGCGCCAGCAGCCAGGCAGGGAGGGCAGATACGCAGTATTTT. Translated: CASSQAGRADTQYF.

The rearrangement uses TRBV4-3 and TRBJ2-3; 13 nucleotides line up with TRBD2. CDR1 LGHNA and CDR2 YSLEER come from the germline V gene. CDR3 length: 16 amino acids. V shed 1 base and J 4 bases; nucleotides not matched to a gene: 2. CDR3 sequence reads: CASSQGTSGSPDTQYF. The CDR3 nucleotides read TGCGCCAGCAGCCAAGGGACTAGCGGGAGCCCAGATACGCAGTATTTT.

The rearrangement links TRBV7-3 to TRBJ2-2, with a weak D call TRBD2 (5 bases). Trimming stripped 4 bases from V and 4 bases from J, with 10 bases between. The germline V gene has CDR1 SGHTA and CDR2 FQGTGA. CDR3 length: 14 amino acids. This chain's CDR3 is CASSSPGSTGELFF. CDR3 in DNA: TGTGCCAGCAGCTCCCCTGGGAGCACCGGGGAGCTGTTTTTT.

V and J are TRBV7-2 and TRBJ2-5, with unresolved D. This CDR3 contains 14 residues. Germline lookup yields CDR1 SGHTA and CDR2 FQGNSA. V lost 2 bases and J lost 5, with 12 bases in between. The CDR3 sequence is CASSLSSFRETQYF. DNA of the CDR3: TGTGCCAGCAGCTTATCCTCGTTTCGGGAGACCCAGTACTTC.

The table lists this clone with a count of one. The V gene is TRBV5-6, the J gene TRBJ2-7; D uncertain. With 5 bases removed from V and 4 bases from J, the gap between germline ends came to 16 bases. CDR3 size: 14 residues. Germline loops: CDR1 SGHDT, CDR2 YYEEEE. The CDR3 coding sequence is TGTGCCAGCAGTTACACCCGGTGGGCTTACGAGCAGTACTTC. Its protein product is CASSYTRWAYEQYF.

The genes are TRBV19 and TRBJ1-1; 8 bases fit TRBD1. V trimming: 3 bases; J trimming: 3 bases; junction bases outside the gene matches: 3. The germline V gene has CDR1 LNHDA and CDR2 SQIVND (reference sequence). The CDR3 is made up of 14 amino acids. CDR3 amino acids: CASSIGQGYTEAFF. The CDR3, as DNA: TGTGCCAGTAGTATCGGACAGGGCTACACTGAAGCTTTCTTT.

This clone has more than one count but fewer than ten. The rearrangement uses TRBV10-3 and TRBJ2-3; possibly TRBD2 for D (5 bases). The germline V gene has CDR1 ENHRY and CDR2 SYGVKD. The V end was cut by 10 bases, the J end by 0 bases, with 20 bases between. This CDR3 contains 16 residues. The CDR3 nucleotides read TGTGCCAGCTCGTCTAGCAAAAAAGCTAGCACAGATACGCAGTATTTT. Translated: CASSSSKKASTDTQYF.

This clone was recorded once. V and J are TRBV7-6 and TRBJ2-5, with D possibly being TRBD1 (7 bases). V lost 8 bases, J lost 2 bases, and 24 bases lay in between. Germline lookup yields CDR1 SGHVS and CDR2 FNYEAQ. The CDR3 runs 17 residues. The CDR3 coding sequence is TGTGCCAGCGGGGGCCCAGGGGGGAAGGACGGACAAGAGACCCAGTACTTC. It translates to CASGGPGGKDGQETQYF.